A single sample gave rise to the 21 T cell receptor beta chains below, sequenced in a study of tumor-infiltrating lymphocytes in primary liver carcinoma. Total RNA (around 500 ng) served as template for TCR beta cDNA synthesis primed by a constant-region primer. Slightly modified ARM-PCR with three nested multiplex PCR rounds yielded TCR beta libraries. Amplification in the first two PCR rounds was performed using TRBV1-TRBV30 forward primers and a C-beta reverse primer for 10 cycles each. Each CDR3 protein gets one entry after TCRdb re-called the multiplex PCR reads with MiXCR. The table lists more than 45,000 distinct CDR3 sequences, about 70% of them singletons. Unsorted bulk tissue, about 18-31 mg of it, served as the source for co-extraction of RNA and DNA. Sequenced material: liver tumor tissue from sampling region 3. Documented subset: tumor region T3, left-lateral pole. The source of these receptors is a man between 40 and 49 years old with primary liver carcinoma and hepatitis B virus infection.

In the case of this clonotype: Germline and junction disagree at one end, which may indicate a read error. The gene calls are TRBV28 and TRBJ2-7, with 7 bases matching TRBD1. This CDR3 is 15 amino acids long. From germline, CDR1 is MDHEN and CDR2 SYDVKM. The CDR3 protein is CASSASRDSAYEQYF. The CDR3 nucleotides are TGTGCCAGCAGTGCCTCGAGGGACAGTGCCTACGAACAGTACTTC.

This sequence joins TRBV28 and TRBJ2-7; possibly TRBD2 for D (6 bases). The CDR3 consists of 13 residues. Germline CDR1 and CDR2: MDHEN and SYDVKM. Between the trimmed V and J ends, which lost 6 bases and 3 bases, there was a span of 12 bases. The CDR3 DNA reads TGTGCCAGCAGCTGGAGGGGTTGCTACGAGCAGTACTTC. It codes for CASSWRGCYEQYF.

The chain uses TRBV5-1 and TRBJ1-5, with D possibly being TRBD1 (5 bases). The CDR3 contains 15 residues. Trimming cost V 0 bases and J 2 bases, with 9 bases left between them. Germline V gene sequence: CDR1 SGHRS, CDR2 YFSETQ. The CDR3 here is CASSLGGEGNQPQHF. DNA for the CDR3: TGCGCCAGCAGCTTGGGAGGGGAGGGCAATCAGCCCCAGCATTTT.

The genes are TRBV10-1 and TRBJ1-2, with D perhaps TRBD1 (5 bases). The V gene lost 0 bases and the J gene lost 13 bases, with 15 bases spanning the gap. The germline V gene encodes CDR1 WNHNN and CDR2 SYGVQD (reference sequence). The CDR3 spans 13 residues. Here the CDR3 DNA reads TGCGCCAGCAGTGAGTCAAGGGACTATGACTGCACCTTC. It is translated as CASSESRDYDCTF.

Concerning this clonotype: Mismatch with germline at one junction end may stem from a read error. The chain carries TRBV6-1 and TRBJ2-3; D not certain. Germline V lookup: CDR1 MNHNS, CDR2 SASEGT. The CDR3 length is 16 residues. This CDR3 is CASSQLVGLTADTRYF. CDR3 nucleotide sequence: TGTGCCAGCAGTCAATTAGTGGGTTTAACCGCAGATACGCGGTATTTT.

The chain joins TRBV10-3 to TRBJ1-6; 7 bases line up with TRBD1. The CDR3 totals 13 residues. Germline trimming cut 6 bases from V and 10 bases from J; bases unmatched to any gene: 6. Germline V gene lookup returns CDR1 ENHRY and CDR2 SYGVKD. The CDR3 DNA reads as TGTGCCATCAGCCACAGGGGAGGATCACCCCTCCACTTT. As protein: CAISHRGGSPLHF.

CDR3 loop: CIGLPGQVVDEQFF. For the CDR3, the DNA is TGCATCGGATTGCCTGGACAGGTGGTGGATGAGCAGTTCTTC. The J gene is TRBJ2-1, the V gene TRBV29-1, with 7 bases lining up with TRBD1. The CDR3 has 14 residues. Looked up from germline, CDR1 is SQVTM and CDR2 is ANQGSEA.

This chain links TRBV4-2 with TRBJ1-1; no definite D call. The CDR3 is 15 amino acids. CDR1 LGHNA and CDR2 YNFKEQ come from the germline V gene. V lost 4 bases, J lost 4 bases, and 16 bases lay in between. The CDR3 sequence: CASSPSASVGTEAFF. The CDR3 DNA follows: TGTGCCAGCAGCCCTTCGGCGAGTGTGGGCACTGAAGCTTTCTTT.

V usage is TRBV11-2 and J usage is TRBJ2-7; D gene ambiguous. Germline lookup yields CDR1 SGHAT and CDR2 FQNNGV. This CDR3 has 15 residues. The CDR3 is CVSSLEYYSSYEQYF. As DNA, the CDR3 is TGTGTAAGCAGCTTAGAGTACTACAGCTCCTACGAGCAGTACTTC.

On this clonotype: This is likely a read error, given that the CDR3 carries no conserved phenylalanine or tryptophan at its end. This chain joins TRBV4-1 and TRBJ1-6; D is unclear. The CDR3 is made up of 16 amino acids. Germline V gene sequence: CDR1 MGHRA, CDR2 YSYEKL. This CDR3 is CASSFDKSSYNSSLHY. The DNA for the CDR3 is TGCGCCAGCAGCTTCGACAAGAGCTCCTATAATTCATCCCTCCACTAT.

This clonotype was seen just once. One end of the junction fails to match germline, which may point to a read error. V and J are TRBV30 and TRBJ1-5, with 8 bases matching TRBD1. The CDR3 extends over 16 amino acids. The V gene's germline CDR1 is GTSNPN and CDR2 SVGIG (reference sequence). The CDR3 protein is CAWSVRGRGQNQAQHF. In nucleotides, the CDR3 is TGCGCCTGGAGTGTACGCGGCAGGGGGCAGAATCAGGCCCAGCATTTT.

J is TRBJ2-7 and V is TRBV6-5, with D possibly being TRBD1 (6 bases). Germline CDR1 and CDR2: MNHEY and SVGAGI. The V and J ends lost 5 bases and 13 bases respectively, with 18 bases between them. CDR3 length equals 12 residues. The CDR3 region has the DNA TGTGCCAGCAGTGGTGGGCCGGACAGATTATACTTC. It specifies CASSGGPDRLYF.

Worth noting for this clonotype: Since the CDR3 does not end with the conserved phenylalanine or tryptophan, this likely comes from a read error. The chain carries TRBV29-1 and TRBJ1-2; D is unclear. The CDR3 contains 13 residues. V lost 7 bases and J lost 4, with 16 bases in between. Germline V gene lookup returns CDR1 SQVTM and CDR2 ANQGSEA. This CDR3 is CSAADCKIYGYTS. CDR3 bases: TGCAGCGCTGCTGACTGCAAAATCTATGGCTACACCTCC.

In this sample, this clonotype turned up many times. The chain is built from TRBV29-1 and TRBJ2-3; 11 bases are shared with TRBD2. Trimming took 5 bases from V and 0 from J; bases not matched to a gene: 7. Germline-derived CDR1 and CDR2 are SQVTM and ANQGSEA. This CDR3 comprises 16 residues. The CDR3 spells CSVYSGRAGSTDTQYF. CDR3 DNA: TGCAGCGTTTATAGCGGGAGGGCCGGTAGCACAGATACGCAGTATTTT.

A single count supports this clonotype. The germline gene is not matched at one end of the junction; a read error may be the cause. This sequence joins TRBV11-3 and TRBJ2-7; no reliable D call. Germline assignment: CDR1 SGHNT and CDR2 YENEEA. The CDR3 runs 12 residues. The CDR3 sequence is CASILVPDEEYF. CDR3 bases: TGTGCCAGCATCTTAGTTCCAGACGAAGAGTACTTC.

As concerns this clonotype: The junction and the germline gene differ at one end; a read error may be behind it. The chain joins TRBV28 to TRBJ2-5; D tentatively fits TRBD1 or TRBD2 (6 bases each). The germline V gene has CDR1 MDHEN and CDR2 SYDVKM. The CDR3 contains 13 residues. The CDR3 DNA reads as TGTACCAGCAGTTTTGGGGGCGGGGAGACCCAGTGCTTC. It yields the protein CTSSFGGGETQCF.

The chain recombines TRBV12-3 or TRBV12-4 with TRBJ2-7; D might be TRBD1 (6 bases). The ends were cut back, 5 bases at V and 2 bases at J, with 10 bases in the middle. The CDR3 covers 13 residues. The CDR3 loop reads CASSPGHAYEQYF. The CDR3 DNA is TGTGCCAGCAGTCCGGGACACGCCTACGAGCAGTACTTC.

This clonotype was seen just once. At one end, the junction sequence differs from germline, possibly due to a read error. The chain joins TRBV6-1 to TRBJ2-1; TRBD2 matches at 14 bases. The CDR3 contains 15 residues. Germline values: CDR1 MNHNS, CDR2 SASEGT. CDR3 in DNA: TGTGTCAGCAGCCCGGGACTAGCGGGAGAGGGTGAGCAATTCTTC. Translation gives CVSSPGLAGEGEQFF.

A remark on this clonotype: One end of the junction does not line up with germline, which may come from a read error. This sequence joins TRBV11-2 and TRBJ2-7; D not resolved. Germline V lookup: CDR1 SGHAT, CDR2 FQNNGV. This CDR3 spans 15 amino acids. The CDR3 nucleotides read TGTGCCAGCGGCTTAGGAGCCCGGGCAGGTTACGAGGAGTACTTC. Translation gives CASGLGARAGYEEYF.

This clonotype occurred once. In this CDR3 the conserved last residue, phenylalanine or tryptophan, is missing, so a read error is likely. Here the CDR3 DNA reads TGCGCCAGCAGCCCTGTAGGTGAAGCGCCCTACGAGCAGTACTAC. Protein: CASSPVGEAPYEQYY. This chain connects TRBV4-1 to TRBJ2-7; D unresolved. Trimming left V 4 bases short and J 2 bases short, with 15 bases between. The CDR3 contains 15 residues. The germline CDR1 and CDR2 sequences are MGHRA and YSYEKL.

In this sample, this clonotype turned up many times. The chain couples TRBV7-9 to TRBJ2-7; 9 nucleotides match TRBD1. The CDR3 is made up of 14 amino acids. Germline V gives CDR1 SEHNR, CDR2 FQNEAQ (reference sequence). J was trimmed by 6 bases and V by 4 bases; bases with no gene match: 7. The CDR3 DNA sequence: TGTGCCAGCAGCTCACCCGGGACAGGGTTCGAGCAGTACTTC. Translating gives CASSSPGTGFEQYF.